This entry lists 25 T cell receptor beta chains sequenced from one sample in a study of identical twins. TCRdb called the 5' RACE reads again in MiXCR, with one record for every CDR3 protein. The profile shows about 240,000 distinct CDR3 sequences, roughly a tenth of them singletons. Material for sequencing was memory T cells sorted from blood. Every receptor here comes from a man between 50 and 59 years old in good health.

This clonotype was recorded many times. This chain joins TRBV5-1 and TRBJ2-5, with D unresolved. Per germline, CDR1 SGHRS and CDR2 YFSETQ. V lost 4 bases to trimming and J lost 1 base, with 5 bases between them. This CDR3 is built from 12 residues. The CDR3 sequence: CASSGSQETQYF. The CDR3 DNA reads as TGCGCCAGCAGCGGCTCCCAAGAGACCCAGTACTTC.

V gene TRBV28 combines with J gene TRBJ2-6, with unresolved D. The CDR3 consists of 13 residues. With 6 bases removed from V and 1 base from J, the gap between germline ends came to 4 bases. Germline CDR1 reads MDHEN; CDR2 reads SYDVKM. The CDR3 protein is CASSQSGANVLTF. As DNA, the CDR3 is TGTGCCAGCAGCCAATCTGGGGCCAACGTCCTGACTTTC.

This clonotype occurred many times. J is TRBJ2-7 and V is TRBV6-5, with D unresolved. Germline V gene sequence: CDR1 MNHEY, CDR2 SVGAGI. The ends were cut back, 0 bases at V and 6 bases at J, with 18 bases in the middle. The CDR3 covers 16 residues. The CDR3 loop reads CASSYSLQAGTGEQYF. Written as DNA, the CDR3 is TGTGCCAGCAGTTACTCGCTCCAGGCAGGTACTGGCGAGCAGTACTTC.

The chain couples TRBV27 to TRBJ2-7; 8 bases agree with TRBD2. Trimming at V came to 7 bases and at J to 4 bases, leaving 15 bases not matched to a gene. The CDR3 is 16 residues long. CDR1 and CDR2 (germline): MNHEY, SMNVEV (reference sequence). Written as DNA, the CDR3 is TGTGCCAGCAACTCAAGGGAAGTAGCGGGGAGGTACGAGCAGTACTTC. Translated, it gives CASNSREVAGRYEQYF.

This clonotype was recorded a few times. This rearrangement joins TRBV28 to TRBJ2-7, with 13 bases matching TRBD2. The CDR3 spans 15 residues. V gave up 7 bases and J gave up 2 bases; unmatched junction bases: 5. In germline, CDR1 is MDHEN, CDR2 SYDVKM. CDR3 in amino acids: CASTRTSGSPYEQYF. DNA for the CDR3: TGTGCCAGCACCCGGACTAGCGGGAGTCCCTACGAGCAGTACTTC.

This clonotype was seen repeatedly, ten times or more. This sequence joins TRBV29-1 and TRBJ2-1; TRBD2 might be the D (6 bases). The CDR3 totals 14 residues. The V end was cut by 7 bases, the J end by 0 bases, with 13 bases between. The germline V gene encodes CDR1 SQVTM and CDR2 ANQGSEA. DNA for the CDR3: TGCAGCGCCTCTGGGGGGAGCTCCTACAATGAGCAGTTCTTC. It translates to CSASGGSSYNEQFF.

This clonotype was seen a handful of times. The V call is TRBV7-2, the J call TRBJ2-7; 7 nucleotides align to TRBD1. Trimming took 5 bases from V and 5 from J; bases not matched to a gene: 9. The CDR3 loop spans 14 amino acids. The germline V gene encodes CDR1 SGHTA and CDR2 FQGNSA. CDR3 nucleotides: TGTGCCAGCAGCATCAGACAGGGTAGGAACGAGCAGTACTTC. As protein: CASSIRQGRNEQYF.

This clonotype appeared many times. The CDR3 sequence: CASSLMGQRKETQYF. The CDR3 region has the DNA TGCGCCAGCAGCTTGATGGGACAGCGAAAAGAGACCCAGTACTTC. J is TRBJ2-5 and V is TRBV5-1, with 7 bases aligning to TRBD1. The CDR3 is made up of 15 amino acids. From germline, CDR1 is SGHRS and CDR2 YFSETQ. Trimming at V came to 1 base and at J to 3 bases, leaving 6 bases not matched to a gene.

This rearrangement joins TRBV28 to TRBJ2-5, with a tentative D call TRBD2 (6 bases). Germline V gene data show CDR1 as MDHEN and CDR2 as SYDVKM. The CDR3 totals 14 residues. The ends were cut back, 4 bases at V and 9 bases at J, with 18 bases in the middle. This CDR3 reads CASSSTRAREAQYF. The CDR3 DNA sequence: TGTGCCAGCAGTTCTACTAGGGCTAGGGAGGCCCAGTACTTC.

As for this clonotype: This could be a read error, since a much larger clone is one nucleotide away. The chain carries TRBV18 and TRBJ2-7; D tentatively reads TRBD1 or TRBD2 (5 bases each). The CDR3 totals 15 residues. With 2 bases removed from V and 4 bases from J, the gap between germline ends came to 15 bases. The germline CDR1 and CDR2 sequences are KGHSH and LQKENI. Written as DNA, the CDR3 is TGTGCCAGCTCACCAAACCCGGGACGGGGTTACGAGCAGTACTTC. Amino acids: CASSPNPGRGYEQYF.

V and J are TRBV3-1 and TRBJ1-1; D is unclear. This CDR3 has 15 residues. Germline V gene lookup returns CDR1 LGHDT and CDR2 YNNKEL (reference sequence). Trimming removed 4 bases at V and 2 bases at J, with 14 bases between. The DNA of the CDR3 is TGTGCCAGCAGCCGGGAGAGATTAGATAACACTGAAGCTTTCTTT. Translation gives CASSRERLDNTEAFF.

This clonotype was recorded a few times. V gene TRBV6-2 or TRBV6-3 combines with J gene TRBJ1-4, with D unclear. V lost 6 bases to trimming and J lost 4 bases, with 9 bases between them. Per germline, CDR1 MNHEY and CDR2 SVGEGT. The CDR3 totals 13 residues. The CDR3 DNA reads as TGTGCCAGCAGCTACGACGGTAATGAAAAACTGTTTTTT. Protein product: CASSYDGNEKLFF.

This clonotype was recorded at least ten times. The chain employs TRBV10-3 and TRBJ1-5; possibly TRBD1 for D (6 bases). The CDR3 has 12 residues. Deletions cut 11 bases from V and 6 bases from J, with 14 bases between. CDR1 and CDR2 from the germline V gene are ENHRY and SYGVKD. The DNA of the CDR3 is TGTGCCGTCTCAGGAGGGGGTCAGCCCCAGCATTTT. This codes for CAVSGGGQPQHF.

The V call is TRBV5-1, the J call TRBJ2-5, with D perhaps matching TRBD2 (5 bases). With 5 bases removed from V and 5 bases from J, the gap between germline ends came to 16 bases. There are 14 residues in the CDR3. Germline CDR1 reads SGHRS; CDR2 reads YFSETQ. CDR3 protein: CASSRGNRAETQYF. The CDR3 DNA reads TGCGCCAGCAGTCGGGGAAACCGAGCGGAGACCCAGTACTTC.

The table lists this clonotype with many counts. The chain is built from TRBV30 and TRBJ1-1; possible D gene TRBD1, 6 bases. Trimming cost V 3 bases and J 4 bases, with 15 bases left between them. Germline CDR1 reads GTSNPN; CDR2 reads SVGIG (reference sequence). The CDR3 is 14 amino acids. For the CDR3, the DNA is TGTGCCTGGAGGTATTATCGGGGGCGCACTGAAGCTTTCTTT. Protein sequence: CAWRYYRGRTEAFF. The whole variable domain, remainder taken from reference TRBV30 and TRBJ1-1, is SQTIHQWPATLVQPVGSPLSLECTVEGTSNPNLYWYRQAAGRGLQLLFYSVGIGQISSEVPQNLSASRPQDRQFILSSKKLLLSDSGFYLCAWRYYRGRTEAFFGQGTRLTVV.

A few counts support this clonotype. The V and J genes are TRBV7-2 and TRBJ1-6; the D is unclear. The CDR3 is made up of 17 amino acids. The V end lost 5 bases, the J end lost 0 bases, and 14 bases lay between the germline ends. Per germline, CDR1 SGHTA and CDR2 FQGNSA. CDR3 in amino acids: CASSLRLLSSYNSPLHF. CDR3 in DNA: TGTGCCAGCAGCCTCCGACTCCTTAGCTCCTATAATTCACCCCTCCACTTT.

Only a few counts were recorded for this clonotype. The chain employs TRBV11-3 and TRBJ2-5; weak D call: TRBD1 (5 bases). The length of the CDR3 is 14 residues. Trimming removed 3 bases at V and 4 bases at J, with 12 bases between. Germline V gene sequence: CDR1 SGHNT, CDR2 YENEEA. CDR3 sequence reads: CASSFPGQGETQYF. The DNA of the CDR3 is TGTGCCAGCAGCTTCCCAGGGCAGGGAGAGACCCAGTACTTC.

This clonotype was seen only a few times. The chain is built from TRBV5-1 and TRBJ1-1, with 7 bases that match TRBD1. The CDR3 is 13 residues long. Germline V CDR1 and CDR2: SGHRS, YFSETQ. The trim removed 4 bases at V and 4 bases at J, leaving 4 bases unmatched. The chain's CDR3 is CASSATGTTEAFF. The CDR3 coding sequence is TGCGCCAGCAGCGCGACAGGGACCACTGAAGCTTTCTTT.

The table lists this clonotype with many counts. V usage is TRBV20-1 and J usage is TRBJ2-3, with 11 bases that match TRBD2. The CDR3 length is 17 residues. Germline V gives CDR1 DFQATT, CDR2 SNEGSKA (reference sequence). The J segment lost 0 bases and the V segment lost 6 bases, leaving 11 bases of the junction unmatched. CDR3 loop: CSALAGGRVSSTDTQYF. The DNA of the CDR3 is TGCAGTGCGTTAGCGGGAGGGCGGGTTTCTAGCACAGATACGCAGTATTTT.

This clonotype was observed many times. The chain joins TRBV20-1 to TRBJ2-5; possibly TRBD2 for D (5 bases). Germline CDR1 DFQATT, CDR2 SNEGSKA (reference sequence). The CDR3 runs 13 residues. Trimming shortened V by 5 bases and J by 2 bases, and 12 bases separated the two germline ends. The CDR3 coding sequence is TGCAGTGCTCGACGGACTTCACAAGAGACCCAGTACTTC. Amino acids: CSARRTSQETQYF.

The chain couples TRBV19 to TRBJ1-5; D is perhaps TRBD1 (6 bases). CDR1 is LNHDA, CDR2 SQIVND, per germline (reference sequence). Trimming cost V 5 bases and J 7 bases, with 15 bases left between them. There are 14 residues in the CDR3. This CDR3 is CASSARTVGQPQHF. The CDR3, as DNA: TGTGCCAGTAGTGCCAGGACAGTTGGACAGCCCCAGCATTTT.

This clonotype has a count of ten or more. The rearrangement uses TRBV7-2 and TRBJ2-1, with 13 nucleotides matching TRBD2. Trimming cost V 3 bases and J 8 bases; bases outside gene matches: 7. Germline CDR1 SGHTA, CDR2 FQGNSA. This CDR3 comprises 16 residues. The CDR3 DNA sequence: TGTGCCAGCAGCTTGGCTACTAGCGGGGGGGCTCATGAGCAGTTCTTC. Protein: CASSLATSGGAHEQFF.

The chain uses TRBV5-6 and TRBJ1-2; 10 nucleotides agree with TRBD1. In germline, CDR1 is SGHDT, CDR2 YYEEEE. This CDR3 comprises 14 residues. The trim removed 4 bases at V and 8 bases at J, leaving 8 bases unmatched. The CDR3 protein is CASSPGTGVRGYTF. The DNA for the CDR3 is TGTGCCAGCAGCCCGGGGACAGGGGTTCGGGGCTACACCTTC. The variable domain in full, with the rest retrieved from reference TRBV5-6 and TRBJ1-2, is DAGVTQSPTHLIKTRGQQVTLRCSPKSGHDTVSWYQQALGQGPQFIFQYYEEEERQRGNFPDRFSGHQFPNYSSELNVNALLLGDSALYLCASSPGTGVRGYTFGSGTRLTVV.

In DNA form, the CDR3 reads TGTGCCAGCAGCTTAGAATACTGGCGGGGGCAAGAGACCCAGTACTTC. Its protein product is CASSLEYWRGQETQYF. This sequence joins TRBV7-2 and TRBJ2-5; TRBD2 matches at 7 bases. V dropped 1 base and J dropped 2; count of bases not matched to a gene: 7. The CDR3 is made up of 16 amino acids. Germline V gene data show CDR1 as SGHTA and CDR2 as FQGNSA. The full variable domain, in which reference TRBV7-2 and TRBJ2-5 provide the parts outside the CDR3, is GAGVSQSPSNKVTEKGKDVELRCDPISGHTALYWYRQSLGQGLEFLIYFQGNSAPDKSGLPSDRFSAERTGGSVSTLTIQRTQQEDSAVYLCASSLEYWRGQETQYFGPGTRLLVL.

In its sample, this clonotype was seen many times. The chain couples TRBV3-1 to TRBJ1-2; 7 nucleotides agree with TRBD1. Germline CDR1 and CDR2: LGHDT and YNNKEL (reference sequence). Trimming removed 3 bases from V and 3 bases from J; junction bases left unmatched: 7. The CDR3 length is 15 residues. The CDR3 nucleotides are TGTGCCAGCAGCCAGTCAGGGGGAAGGGACTATGGCTACACCTTC. Residues: CASSQSGGRDYGYTF.